What follows are 28 T cell receptor beta chains derived from one specimen sequenced in a study of blood T cell repertoires in COVID-19. Here immunoSEQ multiplex PCR was the method, and the copy in TCRdb shows in-frame clones only, minus some. The sample carries about 380,000 clones, more than 75% recorded once. The sample taken for sequencing was PBMCs or T cells enriched from blood (not recorded which). The source is a woman aged 18-30 years who had recovered from COVID-19.

The chain recombines TRBV30 with TRBJ1-5; D ambiguous. The V end was cut by 2 bases, the J end by 0 bases, with 11 bases between. This CDR3 spans 15 amino acids. Germline-derived CDR1 and CDR2 are GTSNPN and SVGIG (reference sequence). This CDR3 is CAWSPKGSSNQPQHF. CDR3 nucleotide sequence: TGTGCCTGGAGTCCTAAAGGGAGTAGCAATCAGCCCCAGCATTTT.

This clone has a single count. Other DNA sequences in the same sample also yield this CDR3. The chain has TRBV4-2 and TRBJ1-1, with 7 nucleotides matching TRBD1. J gave up 0 bases and V 0 bases, and 1 base lay outside the gene matches. The CDR3 sequence is 15 residues long. CDR1 is LGHNA and CDR2 is YNFKEQ in the germline V gene. CDR3 sequence reads: CASSQETGLNTEAFF. For the CDR3, the DNA is TGTGCCAGCAGCCAAGAGACAGGGCTGAACACTGAAGCTTTCTTT.

The V and J genes are TRBV11-2 and TRBJ1-4; 7 bases line up with TRBD1. Germline CDR1 and CDR2: SGHAT and FQNNGV. The CDR3 has 13 residues. V dropped 8 bases and J dropped 8; count of bases not matched to a gene: 8. The CDR3 is CASGYRGREKLFF. The CDR3 coding sequence is TGTGCCAGCGGCTACAGGGGAAGGGAAAAACTGTTTTTT.

This clone has a single count. This sequence joins TRBV9 and TRBJ2-7; 8 bases fit TRBD1. CDR1 is SGDLS, CDR2 YYNGEE, per germline. This CDR3 has 16 amino acids. J gave up 7 bases and V 0 bases, and 12 bases lay outside the gene matches. The CDR3 bases are TGTGCCAGCAGCGTAGGTCAGGGGGCCCATTCTAGGGAGCAGTACTTC. Translation: CASSVGQGAHSREQYF.

V and J are TRBV10-3 and TRBJ1-1; a weak D match, TRBD1 (6 bases). Germline V gene lookup returns CDR1 ENHRY and CDR2 SYGVKD. V dropped 6 bases and J dropped 1 base, with 12 bases sitting between them. The CDR3 totals 14 residues. The CDR3 reads CAIRAGATNTEAFF. The CDR3 DNA reads as TGTGCCATCAGGGCAGGGGCTACGAACACTGAAGCTTTCTTT.

The chain links TRBV7-9 to TRBJ1-2; 10 bases agree with TRBD1. CDR3 length: 16 amino acids. Germline CDR1 is SEHNR and CDR2 is FQNEAQ (reference sequence). The ends lost 5 bases at V and 4 bases at J; junction bases unmatched: 10. The CDR3 DNA follows: TGTGCCAGCAGCCCTCCCGACAGGGGGCGCACCTATGGCTACACCTTC. As protein: CASSPPDRGRTYGYTF.

This chain uses TRBV5-5 with TRBJ1-2, with 9 bases matching TRBD1. Germline CDR1 and CDR2: SGHKS and YYEKEE (reference sequence). Losses at the gene ends were 0 bases for V and 4 bases for J; bases not matched to a gene: 4. This CDR3 has 15 residues. In DNA form, the CDR3 reads TGTGCCAGCAGCTTGGAGAGGACAGGGGCCTATGGCTACACCTTC. The encoded protein is CASSLERTGAYGYTF.

This chain joins TRBV30 and TRBJ1-1; D is ambiguous. Trimming stripped 3 bases from V and 5 bases from J, with 4 bases between. Germline V gene data show CDR1 as GTSNPN and CDR2 as SVGIG (reference sequence). CDR3 size: 10 residues. The CDR3 reads CAWSHTEAFF. Here the CDR3 DNA reads TGTGCCTGGAGCCATACTGAAGCTTTCTTT. Drawing the rest from reference TRBV30 and TRBJ1-1, the complete variable domain is SQTIHQWPATLVQPVGSPLSLECTVEGTSNPNLYWYRQAAGRGLQLLFYSVGIGQISSEVPQNLSASRPQDRQFILSSKKLLLSDSGFYLCAWSHTEAFFGQGTRLTVV.

The chain employs TRBV30 and TRBJ1-6, with TRBD1 identical over 11 bases. This CDR3 has 21 amino acids. V trimming: 5 bases; J trimming: 10 bases; junction bases outside the gene matches: 28. The germline gives CDR1 GTSNPN, CDR2 SVGIG (reference sequence). The CDR3 bases are TGTGCCTGGGAAAAGGACAGACTATCAATACCAGGACAGGGGGCTAAATCACCCCTCCACTTT. Its protein is CAWEKDRLSIPGQGAKSPLHF.

CDR3 in amino acids: CASSPYGTVNQPQHF. The CDR3 DNA is TGTGCCAGCAGCCCCTACGGGACAGTCAATCAGCCCCAGCATTTT. The chain uses TRBV3-1 (or the pseudogene TRBV3-2) and TRBJ1-5, with 7 bases fitting TRBD1. V was clipped by 4 bases and J by 3 bases; unmatched bases: 6. The CDR3 is 15 residues long. Germline V lookup: CDR1 LGHDT, CDR2 YNNKEL (reference sequence).

The V call is TRBV14, the J call TRBJ1-4; D remains ambiguous. The CDR3 has 16 amino acids. Trimming removed 0 bases at V and 0 bases at J, with 8 bases between. The germline CDR1 and CDR2 sequences are SGHDN and FVKESK. The CDR3 nucleotides read TGTGCCAGCAGCCAAGAAGCCAATCCAACTAATGAAAAACTGTTTTTT. It is translated as CASSQEANPTNEKLFF.

The table lists this clone with a count of one. The rearrangement uses TRBV30 and TRBJ1-5; perhaps TRBD1 as D (5 bases). There are 15 residues in the CDR3. V lost 0 bases to trimming and J lost 0 bases, with 9 bases between them. Per germline, CDR1 GTSNPN and CDR2 SVGIG (reference sequence). The CDR3 DNA reads TGTGCCTGGAGTGTTACAGGTAATAGCAATCAGCCCCAGCATTTT. This sequence encodes CAWSVTGNSNQPQHF.

The chain carries TRBV5-6 and TRBJ2-1; TRBD2 aligns across 10 bases. Germline V gives CDR1 SGHDT, CDR2 YYEEEE. CDR3 length: 16 amino acids. The junction had 6 bases not matched to a gene; V was cut back by 2 bases and J by 4 bases. For the CDR3, the DNA is TGTGCCAGCAGCTTACTAGCGGGGAGAGCATACAATGAGCAGTTCTTC. It specifies CASSLLAGRAYNEQFF.

CDR3 coding DNA: TGTGCCAGTAGTATTACAGGGCGAAAACTGTTTTTT. It encodes CASSITGRKLFF. This chain connects TRBV19 to TRBJ1-4; tentative D call: TRBD1 (6 bases). V was clipped by 3 bases and J by 10 bases, with 9 bases between them. The CDR3 covers 12 residues. From germline, CDR1 is LNHDA and CDR2 SQIVND (reference sequence).

This clone was picked up a small number of times. The chain joins TRBV29-1 to TRBJ2-7; D is possibly TRBD1 (5 bases). The CDR3 has 12 residues. V lost 5 bases and J 7 bases, leaving 15 bases between the germline ends. From germline, CDR1 is SQVTM and CDR2 ANQGSEA. CDR3 nucleotide sequence: TGCAGCGTTAATCATGGGGCCGATGAGCAGTACTTC. It codes for CSVNHGADEQYF.

This chain links TRBV5-1 with TRBJ2-4; D ambiguous. The CDR3 consists of 15 residues. Germline V gives CDR1 SGHRS, CDR2 YFSETQ. The V and J ends lost 2 bases and 2 bases respectively, with 11 bases between them. The CDR3 nucleotides are TGCGCCAGCAGCTTCGTCCGACACTCCAAAAACATTCAGTACTTC. It specifies CASSFVRHSKNIQYF.

This sequence joins TRBV5-1 and TRBJ2-5; weak D call: TRBD2 (6 bases). Germline V lookup: CDR1 SGHRS, CDR2 YFSETQ. With 0 bases removed from V and 3 bases from J, the gap between germline ends came to 15 bases. The CDR3 runs to 16 residues. The CDR3: CASSLDVLALEETQYF. The CDR3 bases are TGCGCCAGCAGCTTGGACGTGCTAGCGCTAGAAGAGACCCAGTACTTC.

The chain employs TRBV7-9 and TRBJ2-6, with 8 bases aligning to TRBD2. Germline V gene sequence: CDR1 SEHNR, CDR2 FQNEAQ (reference sequence). The CDR3 spans 17 residues. Germline trimming cut 1 base from V and 4 bases from J; bases unmatched to any gene: 6. DNA of the CDR3: TGTGCCAGCAGCTTAGGGAGCGGGGGATCGGGGGCCAACGTCCTGACTTTC. Translated: CASSLGSGGSGANVLTF. Full variable domain (remainder filled in from reference TRBV7-9 and TRBJ2-6): DTGVSQNPRHKITKRGQNVTFRCDPISEHNRLYWYRQTLGQGPEFLTYFQNEAQLEKSRLLSDRFSAERPKGSFSTLEIQRTEQGDSAMYLCASSLGSGGSGANVLTFGAGSRLTVL.

Here the CDR3 reads CASAGGTSYEQYF. In DNA form, the CDR3 reads TGTGCCAGCGCGGGGGGTACCTCCTACGAGCAGTACTTC. The rearrangement links TRBV6-5 to TRBJ2-7, with 8 bases matching TRBD2. Germline V CDR1 and CDR2: MNHEY, SVGAGI. The V and J ends lost 8 bases and 0 bases, in that order; junction bases with no gene match: 3. The CDR3 consists of 13 residues.

The genes are TRBV7-9 and TRBJ1-4; possibly TRBD1 for D (5 bases). The ends were cut back, 1 base at V and 7 bases at J, with 13 bases in the middle. From germline, CDR1 is SEHNR and CDR2 FQNEAQ (reference sequence). This CDR3 has 15 amino acids. The CDR3, as DNA: TGTGCCAGCAGCTTAGTGTGGGGGGACGGTGAAAAACTGTTTTTT. This encodes CASSLVWGDGEKLFF.

J is TRBJ2-1 and V is TRBV24-1; 10 nucleotides agree with TRBD1. Per the germline V gene, CDR1 is KGHDR and CDR2 is SFDVKD. The V gene end was trimmed by 7 bases and the J gene end by 1 base; junction bases not matched to a gene: 9. The CDR3 length is 17 residues. CDR3 protein: CATSSTGTGASYNEQFF. The CDR3 nucleotides read TGTGCCACCAGCAGCACCGGGACAGGGGCTTCCTACAATGAGCAGTTCTTC.

The chain combines TRBV25-1 with TRBJ1-2, with D tentatively TRBD1 (6 bases). The germline gives CDR1 MGHDK, CDR2 SYGVNS. Trimming took 1 base from V and 13 from J, leaving 16 bases between them. The CDR3 has 13 residues. The CDR3 reads CASSELGASSGTF. DNA for the CDR3: TGTGCCAGCAGTGAATTGGGGGCTAGTTCGGGCACCTTC.

This clone was seen a single time. CDR3 nucleotides: TGCGCCAGCAGCTCCACAGGGGTACCTAACTATGGCTACACCTTC. It encodes CASSSTGVPNYGYTF. The V gene is TRBV5-1, the J gene TRBJ1-2, with 7 bases aligning to TRBD1. Germline V gene lookup returns CDR1 SGHRS and CDR2 YFSETQ. Germline trimming cut 3 bases from V and 0 bases from J; bases unmatched to any gene: 5. The CDR3 extends over 15 amino acids.

V usage is TRBV28 and J usage is TRBJ2-2; 11 nucleotides match TRBD2. Trimming cost V 3 bases and J 0 bases; bases outside gene matches: 3. The CDR3 has 17 amino acids. The V gene's germline CDR1 is MDHEN and CDR2 SYDVKM. The CDR3 region is CASSFGLAGPNTGELFF. The CDR3 DNA reads as TGTGCCAGCAGTTTTGGACTAGCGGGTCCGAACACCGGGGAGCTGTTTTTT. The whole variable domain, remainder taken from reference TRBV28 and TRBJ2-2, is DVKVTQSSRYLVKRTGEKVFLECVQDMDHENMFWYRQDPGLGLRLIYFSYDVKMKEKGDIPEGYSVSREKKERFSLILESASTNQTSMYLCASSFGLAGPNTGELFFGEGSRLTVL.

The chain joins TRBV6-6 to TRBJ1-2; no definite D call. This CDR3 region has 14 residues. Deletions cut 0 bases from V and 1 base from J, with 6 bases between. The germline gives CDR1 MNHNY, CDR2 SVGAGI (reference sequence). CDR3 loop: CASSYSAVNYGYTF. CDR3 DNA: TGTGCCAGCAGTTACTCGGCAGTTAACTATGGCTACACCTTC.

CDR3 coding DNA: TGTGCCAGCTCAGGAGGGGACGGATTCTCCTACGAGCAGTACTTC. Amino acids: CASSGGDGFSYEQYF. The chain combines TRBV18 with TRBJ2-7; tentatively, D is TRBD2 (6 bases). Germline V gene lookup returns CDR1 KGHSH and CDR2 LQKENI. Deletions cut 5 bases from V and 0 bases from J, with 14 bases between. The CDR3 runs to 15 residues.

CDR3 DNA: TGTGCCAGCAGTTACCTCAGGGGAGGGTTGAGCACTGAAGCTTTCTTT. Translating it yields CASSYLRGGLSTEAFF. The chain links TRBV6-2 or TRBV6-3 to TRBJ1-1; D is possibly TRBD1 (6 bases). This CDR3 region has 16 residues. Trimming took 2 bases from V and 4 from J, leaving 17 bases between them. The V gene's germline CDR1 is MNHEY and CDR2 SVGEGT.

J is TRBJ2-7 and V is TRBV6-2 or TRBV6-3; D is perhaps TRBD1 (6 bases). CDR3 length: 15 residues. V was shortened by 2 bases and J by 5 bases, with 16 bases between the two germline ends. Germline assignment: CDR1 MNHEY and CDR2 SVGEGT. The DNA of the CDR3 is TGTGCCAGCAGTTACCGAAGGACAGAAGGGGACGAGCAGTACTTC. Translating gives CASSYRRTEGDEQYF.